This T cell receptor (beta chain) was found in a study of shared clonotypes between healthy human individuals. Sequencing was performed with immunoSEQ multiplex PCR; in TCRdb, only in-frame clones are kept and a portion is missing. Here the sample spans some 360,000 clones, 73% being singletons. Germline CDR1 is SGHNT and CDR2 is YENEEA. V was clipped by 5 bases and J by 1 base; unmatched bases: 13. This CDR3 has 19 amino acids. Source material: memory CD4+ T cells sorted from blood. The sample's subset: CD45RA-negative fraction. The sequence came from a man aged 25-45 years in good health. The V call is TRBV11-3, the J call TRBJ2-3; TRBD2 aligns across 12 bases. The CDR3 is CASSQGLAGSYLRTDTQYF. CDR3 DNA: TGTGCCAGCAGCCAAGGACTAGCGGGATCTTATTTACGCACAGATACGCAGTATTTT. Full variable domain (rest looked up from reference TRBV11-3 and TRBJ2-3): EAGVVQSPRYKIIEKKQPVAFWCNPISGHNTLYWYLQNLGQGPELLIRYENEEAVDDSQLPKDRFSAERLKGVDSTLKIQPAELGDSAVYLCASSQGLAGSYLRTDTQYFGPGTRLTVL.